Shown below are 8 T cell receptor beta chains from a single sample sequenced in a study of T cell responses to AZD1222 COVID-19 vaccine. Measured with immunoSEQ multiplex PCR; TCRdb has only the in-frame clones, and not every one. This table has 150,000 to 200,000 clones, around nine tenths appearing once. The sample consisted of peripheral blood, taken on day 0 of AZD1222 vaccination. The receptors derive from an adult in good health.

This chain joins TRBV28 and TRBJ2-7; D uncertain. The V and J ends lost 7 bases and 0 bases respectively, with 7 bases between them. The CDR3 contains 12 residues. Germline V lookup: CDR1 MDHEN, CDR2 SYDVKM. The CDR3 loop is CASTKSSYEQYF. CDR3 nucleotide sequence: TGTGCCAGCACAAAGAGCTCCTACGAGCAGTACTTC.

The chain links TRBV5-1 to TRBJ2-2, with D perhaps matching TRBD1 (6 bases). CDR1 and CDR2 (germline): SGHRS, YFSETQ. This CDR3 contains 13 residues. V dropped 7 bases and J dropped 0 bases, with 7 bases sitting between them. This CDR3 reads CASGTSNTGELFF. In DNA form, the CDR3 reads TGCGCCAGCGGGACATCGAACACCGGGGAGCTGTTTTTT.

The chain employs TRBV18 and TRBJ2-7; 10 bases align to TRBD2. The CDR3 runs 15 residues. J lost 2 bases, V lost 6 bases, and 7 bases had no gene match. CDR1 is KGHSH and CDR2 is LQKENI in the germline V gene. The CDR3 coding sequence is TGTGCCAGCTCGCAACTAGCGGGACGTACCTACGAGCAGTACTTC. Protein product: CASSQLAGRTYEQYF.

This clone was found once. The chain links TRBV30 to TRBJ1-2, with D possibly TRBD1 on 5 matching bases. In germline, CDR1 is GTSNPN, CDR2 SVGIG (reference sequence). This CDR3 comprises 12 residues. V lost 3 bases, J lost 8 bases, and 13 bases lay in between. DNA of the CDR3: TGTGCCTGGAGCCTTGAGCAGGGCGGCTACACCTTC. This gives the protein CAWSLEQGGYTF.

This clone has just a few counts. This sequence joins TRBV27 and TRBJ2-6; no definite D call. The CDR3 is 17 amino acids. Trimming took off 6 bases at V and 0 bases at J, with 15 bases between the two ends. The V gene's germline CDR1 is MNHEY and CDR2 SMNVEV (reference sequence). The CDR3 bases are TGTGCCAGCAGCCCCACCACTTCGGTCTCTGGGGCCAACGTCCTGACTTTC. Protein: CASSPTTSVSGANVLTF.

This chain connects TRBV19 to TRBJ2-1; 13 bases fit TRBD2. The CDR3 covers 16 residues. The V and J ends lost 9 bases and 2 bases, in that order; junction bases with no gene match: 7. Germline loops: CDR1 LNHDA, CDR2 SQIVND (reference sequence). CDR3 in DNA: TGTGCCAGCCATGGACTAGCGGGAGTCCCCTACAATGAGCAGTTCTTC. This sequence encodes CASHGLAGVPYNEQFF.

The chain recombines TRBV5-6 with TRBJ1-1; D might be TRBD1 (5 bases). Germline loops: CDR1 SGHDT, CDR2 YYEEEE. Trimming pared 4 bases from V and 1 base from J, leaving 14 bases between. The CDR3 consists of 15 residues. The CDR3 DNA sequence: TGTGCCAGCAGCCCGTCCGGGGGGAGGAACACTGAAGCTTTCTTT. Translating gives CASSPSGGRNTEAFF.

This chain joins TRBV19 and TRBJ2-1; maybe TRBD1 (5 bases). The CDR3 runs to 15 residues. Germline assignment: CDR1 LNHDA and CDR2 SQIVND (reference sequence). V lost 7 bases and J 6 bases, leaving 19 bases between the germline ends. The chain's CDR3 is CASTSVGLGANEQFF. The DNA of the CDR3 is TGTGCCAGTACCTCGGTAGGGTTAGGGGCCAATGAGCAGTTCTTC.